The 30 T cell receptor beta chains below come from one sample, sequenced in a study of blood T cell repertoires in COVID-19. Libraries were prepared by immunoSEQ multiplex PCR; TCRdb keeps only in-frame clonotypes and omits some of them. Of approximately 460,000 clones listed, 89% are singletons. The sample was peripheral blood. The origin of the receptors is a man between 18 and 35 years old with COVID-19, enrolled during active disease.

The chain has TRBV6-1 and TRBJ1-2; 7 positions match TRBD1. The CDR3 has 15 residues. CDR1 and CDR2 from the germline V gene are MNHNS and SASEGT. After removal of 1 base from V and 5 bases from J, the junction contained 7 bases not matched to a gene. In nucleotides, the CDR3 is TGTGCCAGCAGTGAAGGTCGGACAGGTTCTTATGGCTACACCTTC. This translates into CASSEGRTGSYGYTF.

The rearrangement joins TRBV5-4 to TRBJ1-6; D gene unclear. The CDR3 length is 16 residues. The V gene lost 3 bases and the J gene lost 0 bases, with 10 bases spanning the gap. Germline CDR1 reads SGHNT; CDR2 reads YYREEE (reference sequence). The CDR3 here is CASSWATSSYNSPLHF. The DNA of the CDR3 is TGTGCCAGCAGCTGGGCAACAAGCTCCTATAATTCACCCCTCCACTTT. Drawing the rest from reference TRBV5-4 and TRBJ1-6, the complete variable domain is ETGVTQSPTHLIKTRGQQVTLRCSSQSGHNTVSWYQQALGQGPQFIFQYYREEENGRGNFPPRFSGLQFPNYSSELNVNALELDDSALYLCASSWATSSYNSPLHFGNGTRLTVT.

The J gene is TRBJ2-1, the V gene TRBV6-5; D remains unclear. Germline-derived CDR1 and CDR2 are MNHEY and SVGAGI. This CDR3 region has 15 residues. V gave up 8 bases and J gave up 0 bases, with 14 bases separating them. CDR3 protein: CASLRPRSSYNEQFF. The CDR3, as DNA: TGTGCCAGCCTCCGACCGAGGAGCTCCTACAATGAGCAGTTCTTC.

In DNA form, the CDR3 reads TGCAGTGCTAGTAGCGCAGTTCTCCTACTACAAGAGCAGTACTTC. As protein: CSASSAVLLLQEQYF. V and J are TRBV20-1 and TRBJ2-7; TRBD2 might be the D (5 bases). Germline-derived CDR1 and CDR2 are DFQATT and SNEGSKA (reference sequence). Trimming took off 3 bases at V and 7 bases at J, with 22 bases between the two ends. This CDR3 spans 15 amino acids.

The genes are TRBV5-8 and TRBJ2-4; the match to TRBD1 covers 8 bases. Unmatched junction bases numbered 7, after V lost 2 bases and J lost 0 bases. The CDR3 totals 17 residues. Germline V gene lookup returns CDR1 SGHTS and CDR2 YDEGEE. The CDR3 DNA reads as TGTGCCAGCAGCTTTCGAGGGACAGGACTAGCCAAAAACATTCAGTACTTC. This encodes CASSFRGTGLAKNIQYF.

The rearrangement links TRBV15 to TRBJ2-5; weak D call: TRBD1 (5 bases). The V end lost 0 bases, the J end lost 1 base, and 9 bases lay between the germline ends. The CDR3 contains 15 residues. Germline lookup yields CDR1 LNHNV and CDR2 YYDKDF (reference sequence). The CDR3 coding sequence is TGTGCCACCAGCAGAGATAGGGGCACCCAAGAGACCCAGTACTTC. It encodes CATSRDRGTQETQYF.

The rearrangement joins TRBV5-4 to TRBJ2-1, with D tentatively TRBD2 (6 bases). The CDR3 has 13 residues. V was shortened by 0 bases and J by 12 bases, with 13 bases between the two germline ends. CDR1 and CDR2 from the germline V gene are SGHNT and YYREEE (reference sequence). CDR3 coding DNA: TGTGCCAGCAGCTTGGCGTCTAGCGACCGGCAGTTCTTC. It yields the protein CASSLASSDRQFF.

CDR3 protein: CASSLRGTEAFF. The CDR3 region has the DNA TGTGCCAGTAGTCTCCGGGGGACTGAAGCTTTCTTT. The V gene is TRBV19, the J gene TRBJ1-1; perhaps TRBD1 as D (5 bases). This CDR3 region has 12 residues. With 5 bases removed from V and 5 bases from J, the gap between germline ends came to 9 bases. Germline-derived CDR1 and CDR2 are LNHDA and SQIVND (reference sequence). The whole variable domain, remainder taken from reference TRBV19 and TRBJ1-1, is DGGITQSPKYLFRKEGQNVTLSCEQNLNHDAMYWYRQDPGQGLRLIYYSQIVNDFQKGDIAEGYSVSREKKESFPLTVTSAQKNPTAFYLCASSLRGTEAFFGQGTRLTVV.

The chain is built from TRBV10-1 and TRBJ1-1, with a tentative D call TRBD1 (5 bases). Germline-derived CDR1 and CDR2 are WNHNN and SYGVQD (reference sequence). The CDR3 contains 14 residues. V lost 0 bases to trimming and J lost 4 bases, with 9 bases between them. CDR3 sequence: CASSESGGVTEAFF. The CDR3 DNA sequence: TGCGCCAGCAGTGAGTCTGGAGGGGTCACTGAAGCTTTCTTT.

This clone was observed a single time. The chain carries TRBV19 and TRBJ1-1; 7 bases fit TRBD1. The CDR3 has 15 amino acids. CDR1 is LNHDA, CDR2 SQIVND, per germline (reference sequence). The junction had 4 bases not matched to a gene; V was cut back by 2 bases and J by 1 base. For the CDR3, the DNA is TGTGCCAGTAGTATAAGGGGGCGTCCGAACACTGAAGCTTTCTTT. It translates to CASSIRGRPNTEAFF.

This clone was seen only a few times. The chain carries TRBV25-1 and TRBJ1-2, with TRBD1 matching 10 bases. Germline assignment: CDR1 MGHDK and CDR2 SYGVNS. This CDR3 has 15 residues. V shed 3 bases and J 1 base; nucleotides not matched to a gene: 2. The chain's CDR3 is CASSDRTGGNYGYTF. In DNA, the CDR3 is TGTGCCAGCAGTGACCGGACAGGGGGTAACTATGGCTACACCTTC.

The V and J genes are TRBV14 and TRBJ2-6; D is unclear. V lost 6 bases and J lost 8, with 11 bases in between. The germline CDR1 and CDR2 sequences are SGHDN and FVKESK. The CDR3 extends over 13 amino acids. CDR3 DNA: TGTGCCAGCAGTGAGTTATCGCCCAACGTCCTGACTTTC. It translates to CASSELSPNVLTF. The complete variable domain, with remaining parts taken from reference TRBV14 and TRBJ2-6, reads EAGVTQFPSHSVIEKGQTVTLRCDPISGHDNLYWYRRVMGKEIKFLLHFVKESKQDESGMPNNRFLAERTGGTYSTLKVQPAELEDSGVYFCASSELSPNVLTFGAGSRLTVL.

The CDR3 bases are TGTGCCAGCAGCTTGATCTCAGGAGGTGAAAAACTGTTTTTT. Translation: CASSLISGGEKLFF. The chain combines TRBV5-6 with TRBJ1-4; D call uncertain. The length of the CDR3 is 14 residues. V was clipped by 1 base and J by 7 bases, with 11 bases between them. Germline loops: CDR1 SGHDT, CDR2 YYEEEE.

The chain links TRBV21-1 to TRBJ2-5; the D call of TRBD1 is as the table states it, not checked on the DNA. TRBV21-1 has pseudogene status. The CDR3 length is 14 residues. CDR3 amino acids: CASSLRAGKETQYF. DNA for the CDR3: TGTGCCAGCAGCCTAAGGGCAGGGAAAGAGACCCAGTACTTC.

This clone was seen a single time. V usage is TRBV5-1 and J usage is TRBJ2-2; 7 bases map to TRBD1. From germline, CDR1 is SGHRS and CDR2 YFSETQ. After removal of 2 bases from V and 4 bases from J, the junction contained 8 bases not matched to a gene. The CDR3 runs to 16 residues. CDR3 sequence reads: CASSLSRGRITGELFF. CDR3 bases: TGCGCCAGCAGCTTATCGAGGGGGCGGATCACCGGGGAGCTGTTTTTT.

This rearrangement joins TRBV7-9 to TRBJ2-1; D call uncertain. Deletions cut 5 bases from V and 0 bases from J, with 11 bases between. Germline-derived CDR1 and CDR2 are SEHNR and FQNEAQ (reference sequence). CDR3 length: 15 amino acids. The CDR3 coding sequence is TGTGCCAGCAGCCGCCTTGCGAGCTCCTACAATGAGCAGTTCTTC. Translated, it gives CASSRLASSYNEQFF.

The chain uses TRBV3-1 (or the pseudogene TRBV3-2) and TRBJ2-1; a weak D match, TRBD1 (5 bases). V dropped 6 bases and J dropped 6 bases, with 18 bases sitting between them. Looked up from germline, CDR1 is LGHDT and CDR2 is YNNKEL (reference sequence). There are 15 residues in the CDR3. CDR3 nucleotide sequence: TGTGCCAGCAGTCGACAGCTGTCTCATGGCAATGAGCAGTTCTTC. It specifies CASSRQLSHGNEQFF.

There are many counts of this clone. The chain joins TRBV5-4 to TRBJ1-4, with D maybe TRBD1 (5 bases). Looked up from germline, CDR1 is SGHNT and CDR2 is YYREEE (reference sequence). The V and J ends lost 5 bases and 4 bases respectively, with 12 bases between them. The CDR3 runs to 14 residues. Here the CDR3 DNA reads TGTGCCAGCAGTCCCGGACAAGATAATGAAAAACTGTTTTTT. Translation gives CASSPGQDNEKLFF.

This chain uses TRBV3-1 (or the pseudogene TRBV3-2) with TRBJ2-3; D is possibly TRBD2 (5 bases). This CDR3 is built from 17 residues. CDR1 is LGHDT and CDR2 is YNNKEL in the germline V gene (reference sequence). With 1 base removed from V and 1 base from J, the gap between germline ends came to 15 bases. CDR3 sequence: CASSQVVASAGTDTQYF. In DNA form, the CDR3 reads TGTGCCAGCAGCCAAGTTGTAGCGTCGGCTGGCACAGATACGCAGTATTTT.

This chain uses TRBV28 with TRBJ2-7, with 10 bases aligning to TRBD1. Germline V gene data show CDR1 as MDHEN and CDR2 as SYDVKM. J gave up 2 bases and V 9 bases, and 4 bases lay outside the gene matches. This CDR3 is built from 13 residues. This CDR3 is CASGTGATYEQYF. The CDR3 DNA sequence: TGTGCCAGTGGGACAGGGGCCACCTACGAGCAGTACTTC.

J is TRBJ2-4 and V is TRBV19; TRBD1 aligns across 7 bases. The length of the CDR3 is 15 residues. The V gene's germline CDR1 is LNHDA and CDR2 SQIVND (reference sequence). The V segment lost 4 bases and the J segment 0 bases; nucleotides outside the gene matches: 3. The CDR3, as DNA: TGTGCCAGTAGTACGGACAGGATAGCCAAAAACATTCAGTACTTC. Encoded protein: CASSTDRIAKNIQYF.

This chain uses TRBV5-1 with TRBJ1-2, with 10 nucleotides matching TRBD1. The CDR3 has 15 amino acids. With V trimmed by 4 bases and J by 4 bases, 7 bases remained unmatched. CDR1 and CDR2 from the germline V gene are SGHRS and YFSETQ. The CDR3 DNA follows: TGCGCCAGCAGCACCCGACAGGGGGCGGGCTATGGCTACACCTTC. Residues: CASSTRQGAGYGYTF.

This chain links TRBV5-1 with TRBJ1-2; 7 bases are shared with TRBD1. The CDR3 runs to 15 residues. J lost 4 bases, V lost 4 bases, and 10 bases had no gene match. Germline CDR1 is SGHRS and CDR2 is YFSETQ. The CDR3 is CASSTRDREIYGYTF. In DNA, the CDR3 is TGCGCCAGCAGCACTAGAGACAGGGAGATCTATGGCTACACCTTC. The entire variable domain, with the rest obtained from reference TRBV5-1 and TRBJ1-2, is as follows: KAGVTQTPRYLIKTRGQQVTLSCSPISGHRSVSWYQQTPGQGLQFLFEYFSETQRNKGNFPGRFSGRQFSNSRSEMNVSTLELGDSALYLCASSTRDREIYGYTFGSGTRLTVV.

The rearrangement links TRBV5-4 to TRBJ1-2; possibly TRBD1 for D (6 bases). CDR1 is SGHNT and CDR2 is YYREEE in the germline V gene (reference sequence). The CDR3 loop spans 15 amino acids. V lost 0 bases and J lost 6, with 15 bases in between. The CDR3 DNA reads as TGTGCCAGCAGCTTGGAGGGCGGCAGGGGTAATGGCTACACCTTC. It specifies CASSLEGGRGNGYTF.

The chain employs TRBV20-1 and TRBJ2-3, with a possible D match to TRBD2 (7 bases). CDR3 length equals 15 residues. From germline, CDR1 is DFQATT and CDR2 SNEGSKA (reference sequence). Trimming shortened V by 3 bases and J by 3 bases, and 16 bases separated the two germline ends. CDR3 sequence reads: CSASSRERGTDTQYF. Here the CDR3 DNA reads TGCAGTGCTAGTTCGCGGGAGAGGGGGACAGATACGCAGTATTTT.

The chain carries TRBV19 and TRBJ2-6; D perhaps matches TRBD1 (5 bases). Trimming cost V 5 bases and J 0 bases, with 14 bases left between them. The CDR3 totals 17 residues. Germline lookup yields CDR1 LNHDA and CDR2 SQIVND (reference sequence). In DNA, the CDR3 is TGTGCCAGTAGTTTGGGAACAGGTATCTCTGGGGCCAACGTCCTGACTTTC. This translates into CASSLGTGISGANVLTF.

J is TRBJ2-2 and V is TRBV18, with 11 bases lining up with TRBD2. V shed 3 bases and J 7 bases; nucleotides not matched to a gene: 10. The germline V gene has CDR1 KGHSH and CDR2 LQKENI. CDR3 size: 17 residues. In DNA, the CDR3 is TGTGCCAGCTCACCGGGGACTAGCGGCGCTACGGGCGGGGAGCTGTTTTTT. Residues: CASSPGTSGATGGELFF.

The chain couples TRBV7-6 to TRBJ2-1, with a possible D match to TRBD1 (5 bases). CDR3 length equals 15 residues. Trimming pared 11 bases from V and 3 bases from J, leaving 20 bases between. Germline assignment: CDR1 SGHVS and CDR2 FNYEAQ. This CDR3 reads CASGAGQWNYNEQFF. The CDR3 nucleotides are TGTGCCTCAGGAGCCGGACAATGGAACTACAATGAGCAGTTCTTC.

This rearrangement joins TRBV2 to TRBJ2-3; D is uncertain. Deletions cut 5 bases from V and 2 bases from J, with 2 bases between. This CDR3 region has 11 residues. CDR1 SNHLY and CDR2 FYNNEI come from the germline V gene. The CDR3 spells CASSLTDTQYF. The CDR3 coding sequence is TGTGCCAGCAGTCTCACAGATACGCAGTATTTT.

The V gene is TRBV6-5, the J gene TRBJ2-1, with 11 bases fitting TRBD1. The J segment lost 9 bases and the V segment lost 6 bases, leaving 10 bases of the junction unmatched. The CDR3 length is 15 residues. Germline V gives CDR1 MNHEY, CDR2 SVGAGI. The CDR3 protein is CASRSLDRGPSEQFF. The DNA for the CDR3 is TGTGCCAGCAGAAGCCTGGACAGGGGGCCTAGTGAGCAGTTCTTC.